A single sample is the source of the 9 T cell receptor beta chains below, sequenced in a study of OX40 agonist ivuxolimab in advanced cancers. This table comes from immunoSEQ multiplex PCR, and its TCRdb copy is limited to in-frame clones, with some not included. The sample shows some 15,000 clones, nearly 80% of them seen only once. The sample in question was CD4+ or CD8+ T cells sorted from blood, obtained in a trial of the OX40 agonist ivuxolimab. These receptor sequences come from an adult with an advanced solid tumor such as melanoma, head and neck, liver or kidney cancer.

The chain has TRBV7-9 and TRBJ1-1, with D possibly TRBD1 on 5 matching bases. Per the germline V gene, CDR1 is SEHNR and CDR2 is FQNEAQ (reference sequence). CDR3 size: 15 residues. Deletions cut 7 bases from V and 3 bases from J, with 18 bases between. The CDR3 region has the DNA TGTGCCAGCAACCATGGGGGGATATGGCACACTGAAGCTTTCTTT. It codes for CASNHGGIWHTEAFF.

The chain carries TRBV27 and TRBJ2-7, with D unclear. From germline, CDR1 is MNHEY and CDR2 SMNVEV (reference sequence). The CDR3 covers 13 residues. Trimming shortened V by 2 bases and J by 3 bases, and 8 bases separated the two germline ends. The CDR3 sequence: CASSLNRLYEQYF. DNA of the CDR3: TGTGCCAGCAGTTTAAATAGACTCTACGAGCAGTACTTC.

CDR3 region: CASSPPGFAEAFF. The CDR3 DNA follows: TGTGCCAGCTCACCCCCAGGGTTTGCTGAAGCTTTCTTT. The V call is TRBV18, the J call TRBJ1-1; tentatively, D is TRBD1 (5 bases). The CDR3 length is 13 residues. With 3 bases removed from V and 6 bases from J, the gap between germline ends came to 11 bases. Germline CDR1 is KGHSH and CDR2 is LQKENI.

The chain carries TRBV7-9 and TRBJ1-1, with a possible D match to TRBD1 (5 bases). Trimming left V 4 bases short and J 3 bases short, with 15 bases between. Germline V lookup: CDR1 SEHNR, CDR2 FQNEAQ (reference sequence). This CDR3 has 15 residues. The DNA for the CDR3 is TGTGCCAGCAGCTCCACCAGGCTGGGGGACACTGAAGCTTTCTTT. This sequence encodes CASSSTRLGDTEAFF.

This chain uses TRBV11-2 with TRBJ1-4, with TRBD1 matching 12 bases. Germline CDR1 SGHAT, CDR2 FQNNGV. The CDR3 length is 16 residues. J lost 8 bases, V lost 3 bases, and 7 bases had no gene match. CDR3 nucleotides: TGTGCCAGCAGCTTTTGGGGACAGGGGGCGAGGGAAAAACTGTTTTTT. It encodes CASSFWGQGAREKLFF. Supplemented by reference TRBV11-2 and TRBJ1-4, the full variable domain reads EAGVAQSPRYKIIEKRQSVAFWCNPISGHATLYWYQQILGQGPKLLIQFQNNGVVDDSQLPKDRFSAERLKGVDSTLKIQPAKLEDSAVYLCASSFWGQGAREKLFFGSGTQLSVL.

This chain uses TRBV15 with TRBJ2-1; possibly TRBD1 for D (6 bases). Germline V gene data show CDR1 as LNHNV and CDR2 as YYDKDF (reference sequence). Trimming left V 8 bases short and J 3 bases short, with 11 bases between. CDR3 length equals 13 residues. In DNA form, the CDR3 reads TGTGCCACCGGGGGCGACGGCTACAATGAGCAGTTCTTC. The encoded protein is CATGGDGYNEQFF.

The rearrangement uses TRBV15 and TRBJ1-2, with D hard to call. The CDR3 is 13 residues long. CDR1 LNHNV and CDR2 YYDKDF come from the germline V gene (reference sequence). With 11 bases removed from V and 0 bases from J, the gap between germline ends came to 13 bases. DNA of the CDR3: TGTGCCGTAAGGACTGTAGCTAACTATGGCTACACCTTC. It encodes CAVRTVANYGYTF.

The rearrangement links TRBV6-6 to TRBJ2-2; 9 bases align to TRBD2. The germline V gene encodes CDR1 MNHNY and CDR2 SVGAGI (reference sequence). V trimming: 7 bases; J trimming: 4 bases; junction bases outside the gene matches: 7. This CDR3 comprises 15 residues. The CDR3 DNA sequence: TGTGCCAGCACCGGACTAGCGCGCGGCACCGGGGAGCTGTTTTTT. It translates to CASTGLARGTGELFF.

The chain links TRBV13 to TRBJ1-2; D might be TRBD1 (5 bases). CDR3 size: 14 residues. The V and J ends lost 0 bases and 2 bases respectively, with 7 bases between them. Germline values: CDR1 PRHDT, CDR2 FYEKMQ (reference sequence). CDR3 loop: CASSLGGGNYGYTF. In DNA, the CDR3 is TGTGCCAGCAGCTTAGGCGGGGGGAACTATGGCTACACCTTC.